This TCR beta chain was recorded in a study of response to subunit inactivated influenza vaccine. TCRdb re-called the RT-PCR reads with MiXCR, one entry per CDR3 protein. This sample has over 150,000 distinct CDR3 sequences, with approximately 12% found just once. V lost 1 base and J lost 6; bases outside the gene matches: 16. CDR1 and CDR2 (germline): DFQATT, SNEGSKA (reference sequence). The CDR3 is 17 amino acids. This chain links TRBV20-1 with TRBJ2-7, with TRBD2 matching over 9 bases. The material sequenced was CD8+ T cells sorted from PBMCs, taken around 25 months after vaccination. This sequence originates from a man between 50 and 70 years old who received an inactivated influenza vaccine. CDR3 in DNA: TGCAGTGCTAGAGGGACTAGCGCAGACACTACGACTCGCGAGCAGTACTTC. This sequence encodes CSARGTSADTTTREQYF.